A single sample gave rise to the 15 T cell receptor beta chains below, sequenced in a study of blood T cell repertoires in COVID-19. Data came from immunoSEQ multiplex PCR; TCRdb stores just in-frame clones and leaves some out. There are roughly 66,000 clones in the sample; around 82% occur only once, and about 4.4% lies in the top ten. The sample comprised peripheral blood. Receptor source: a woman in her fifties or sixties with acute or convalescent COVID-19.

The chain couples TRBV6-6 to TRBJ2-5, with TRBD2 matching 11 bases. Unmatched junction bases numbered 8, after V lost 4 bases and J lost 4 bases. The CDR3 is 16 amino acids. Germline V gene lookup returns CDR1 MNHNY and CDR2 SVGAGI (reference sequence). In DNA form, the CDR3 reads TGTGCCAGCAGTTCAACAACTAGCGGGGGACGAGAGACCCAGTACTTC. Protein sequence: CASSSTTSGGRETQYF.

The J gene is TRBJ1-3, the V gene TRBV6-1; TRBD1 matches 8 bases. The CDR3 runs to 18 residues. Germline V gene sequence: CDR1 MNHNS, CDR2 SASEGT. Unmatched junction bases numbered 11, after V lost 4 bases and J lost 0 bases. The CDR3 protein is CASSASHPGQGSGNTIYF. CDR3 DNA: TGTGCCAGCAGTGCGTCACACCCAGGACAGGGCTCTGGAAACACCATATATTTT.

This chain links TRBV9 with TRBJ2-5; TRBD1 matches 7 bases. The CDR3 spans 16 residues. The trim removed 3 bases at V and 4 bases at J, leaving 12 bases unmatched. Per germline, CDR1 SGDLS and CDR2 YYNGEE. In nucleotides, the CDR3 is TGTGCCAGCAGCGGTAAGACAGGGTATGAAGTAGAGACCCAGTACTTC. This gives the protein CASSGKTGYEVETQYF.

This clone has more than one count but fewer than ten. The CDR3 bases are TGTGCCAGCAGTTCCAGGGGGCTGGTCTATGGCTACACCTTC. This translates into CASSSRGLVYGYTF. The chain carries TRBV6-5 and TRBJ1-2; 8 nucleotides agree with TRBD1. CDR3 size: 14 residues. The germline CDR1 and CDR2 sequences are MNHEY and SVGAGI. V lost 4 bases to trimming and J lost 4 bases; unmatched junction nucleotides: 5.

V gene TRBV19 combines with J gene TRBJ1-4; 8 positions agree with TRBD1. CDR1 and CDR2 from the germline V gene are LNHDA and SQIVND (reference sequence). The CDR3 spans 15 residues. The junction had 8 bases not matched to a gene; V was cut back by 6 bases and J by 5 bases. The DNA of the CDR3 is TGTGCCAGTAGATCACCGGGACAGGAGAATGAAAAACTGTTTTTT. This codes for CASRSPGQENEKLFF. Based on the CDR3 plus reference TRBV19 and TRBJ1-4, the full variable domain is DGGITQSPKYLFRKEGQNVTLSCEQNLNHDAMYWYRQDPGQGLRLIYYSQIVNDFQKGDIAEGYSVSREKKESFPLTVTSAQKNPTAFYLCASRSPGQENEKLFFGSGTQLSVL.

The rearrangement uses TRBV23-1 and TRBJ2-2; tentatively, D is TRBD2 (5 bases). TRBV23-1 carries the ORF label, with uncertain function. The CDR3 extends over 14 amino acids. Trimming removed 9 bases from V and 0 bases from J, with 11 bases in between. The CDR3 reads CARMRATNTGELFF. Written as DNA, the CDR3 is TGCGCCAGAATGAGGGCTACGAACACCGGGGAGCTGTTTTTT.

The chain links TRBV19 to TRBJ1-1, with D maybe TRBD1 (6 bases). Germline V CDR1 and CDR2: LNHDA, SQIVND (reference sequence). With 3 bases removed from V and 4 bases from J, the gap between germline ends came to 12 bases. The CDR3 runs 14 residues. The CDR3 nucleotides read TGTGCCAGTAGTATGCTATTGGGGGCCACTGAAGCTTTCTTT. This encodes CASSMLLGATEAFF.

The chain joins TRBV5-1 to TRBJ2-1, with D possibly being TRBD2 (5 bases). V dropped 0 bases and J dropped 9 bases, with 7 bases sitting between them. The germline CDR1 and CDR2 sequences are SGHRS and YFSETQ. This CDR3 is 12 amino acids long. CDR3 in DNA: TGCGCCAGCAGCTTGGCGGGGATTGAGCAGTTCTTC. Protein product: CASSLAGIEQFF.

The table lists this clone with a few counts. This chain connects TRBV7-2 to TRBJ2-7; tentatively, D is TRBD2 (6 bases). From germline, CDR1 is SGHTA and CDR2 FQGNSA. V lost 1 base and J 6 bases, leaving 7 bases between the germline ends. The CDR3 totals 12 residues. CDR3 amino acids: CASSLGLVEQYF. The CDR3 coding sequence is TGTGCCAGCAGCTTAGGACTAGTCGAGCAGTACTTC.

The rearrangement uses TRBV3-1 (or the pseudogene TRBV3-2) and TRBJ1-1; no clear D. With 6 bases removed from V and 1 base from J, the gap between germline ends came to 9 bases. CDR3 size: 13 residues. Germline lookup yields CDR1 LGHDT and CDR2 YNNKEL (reference sequence). In DNA, the CDR3 is TGTGCCAGCAGTAAAACACCGAACACTGAAGCTTTCTTT. Protein product: CASSKTPNTEAFF.

The V gene is TRBV20-1, the J gene TRBJ1-1; the D is unclear. The CDR3 is 11 residues long. V gave up 7 bases and J gave up 5 bases, with 11 bases separating them. Germline-derived CDR1 and CDR2 are DFQATT and SNEGSKA (reference sequence). CDR3 in DNA: TGCAGTGGACGCGGGATGACTGAAGCTTTCTTT. Protein product: CSGRGMTEAFF.

In its sample, this clone was seen once. Lacking the conserved final phenylalanine or tryptophan, this CDR3 likely reflects a read error. The limits of the CDR3 on the DNA are not certain, so only TCRdb's listed CDR3 is given. This chain joins TRBV4-1 and TRBJ1-1; the tabulated D call, TRBD1, remains unverified against the DNA. Germline-derived CDR1 and CDR2 are MGHRA and YSYEKL. With termini counted, the CDR3 has 15 amino acids. Here the CDR3 reads CASSQEPGTATRPPI.

This chain connects TRBV5-4 to TRBJ2-5, with 7 bases fitting TRBD2. V was clipped by 0 bases and J by 5 bases; unmatched bases: 7. This CDR3 contains 15 residues. Per germline, CDR1 SGHNT and CDR2 YYREEE (reference sequence). CDR3 sequence: CASSLGSWEGETQYF. DNA of the CDR3: TGTGCCAGCAGCTTGGGTAGTTGGGAGGGGGAGACCCAGTACTTC.

This chain connects TRBV2 to TRBJ1-5, with D perhaps TRBD1 (6 bases). This CDR3 is 14 amino acids long. The V and J ends lost 3 bases and 1 base respectively, with 7 bases between them. The germline V gene encodes CDR1 SNHLY and CDR2 FYNNEI. DNA for the CDR3: TGTGCCAGCAGTGAGAGGGGGAGCAATCAGCCCCAGCATTTT. It codes for CASSERGSNQPQHF.

This clone was seen only once. This rearrangement joins TRBV10-2 to TRBJ1-1; D unclear. Between the trimmed V and J ends, which lost 4 bases and 0 bases, there was a span of 6 bases. The length of the CDR3 is 13 residues. Per germline, CDR1 WSHSY and CDR2 SAAADI. The CDR3 DNA sequence: TGCGCCAGCAGTGCGGAGATGAACACTGAAGCTTTCTTT. As protein: CASSAEMNTEAFF.